Listed below are T cell receptor beta chains from one sample, sequenced in a study of low-dose radiotherapy and immunotherapy resistance in tumors. Using its own MiXCR run on the reads, TCRdb lists one record per CDR3 protein. The sample carries about 30,000 distinct CDR3 sequences, about 49% recorded once. The sequencing here drew on PBMCs, taken after low-dose radiotherapy plus immunotherapy. These receptors were taken from a male donor with gallbladder cancer. Both conserved end residues are part of each CDR3. Clone size appears in some rows only: once, few, many, or a class for an expanded clone.

>many|TRBV7-8
CASSLSTKGNEQFF
>.|TRBV6-1
CASSDRGYQPQHF
>medium-sized|TRBV15
CATSREGTGYGYTF
>many|TRBV3-1
CASSQKWGQEFYEQFF
>many|TRBV12-3/TRBV12-4
CASSQGTGGNGYTF
>many|TRBV7-9
CASSLDRSSTYEQYF
>few|TRBV12-3/TRBV12-4
CASSLYRMNTEAFF
>.|TRBV20-1
CSAVWDGQHF
>few|TRBV29-1
CSVGTMGGNTIYF
>.|TRBV5-4
CASSQEYGGSTDTQYF
>.|TRBV14
CASSQDYSPQYF
>.|TRBV4-1
CASSRNINEQFF
>few|TRBV5-1
CASSLGPRITSGELFF
>many|TRBV29-1
CSVEFGLAPSTYEQYF
>medium-sized|TRBV6-5
CASSYSWAGAYKNIQYF
>many|TRBV5-6
CASSPGTGSNQPQHF
>many|TRBV9
CASSGTGPDTQYF
>medium-sized|TRBV7-6
CASTPSASGRETQYF
>many|TRBV7-2
CASSHFRRGGSYEQYF
>few|TRBV7-8
CASSPKTGGQNIQYF
>.|TRBV5-1
CASSSEDREVFF
>many|TRBV12-3/TRBV12-4
CASSPSVLYYNEQFF
>many|TRBV7-9
CASSLGHPAEQFF
>.|TRBV3-1
CASSQVAQSTNEKLFF
>few|TRBV24-1
CATSDAREETQYF
>many|TRBV30
CAWSRSGRAIYEQYF
>.|TRBV27
CASSLMLAGATSYEQYF
>many|TRBV28
CASSLSPQKPNEKLFF
>.|TRBV13
CASSPRVAGGQEQYF
>.|TRBV7-2
CASSLAGGWQPQHF
>.|TRBV28
CATQTSGGPTQYF
>.|TRBV28
CASRPIGSGNTIYF
>.|TRBV4-1
CASSQVVRTGGSSPLHF
>few|TRBV5-6
CASLARAVQGNQPQHF
>.|TRBV28
CASSLGQGNSPLHF
>.|TRBV5-1
CASGRNAGQGTGELFF
>medium-sized|TRBV28
CASKGAGTDTQYF
>few|TRBV29-1
CSVRQGDYGYTF
>.|TRBV7-2
CASSEGTGETQYF
>many|TRBV20-1
CSARASVRQDNGPDTQYF
>many|TRBV29-1
CSARQGTGELFF
>many|TRBV5-1
CASSLGGGGQPQHF